This T cell receptor (beta chain) was identified in a study of lymphopenia after photon versus proton radiotherapy. Points from the study as a whole: Oligoclonal CD8+ Temra expansion after nadir drove photon patients' diversity drop.

Note on this clone: Its antigen remains unidentified.

V was shortened by 3 bases and J by 4 bases, with 16 bases between the two germline ends. The CDR3 loop spans 16 amino acids. Germline V gives CDR1 KGHSH, CDR2 LQKENI. This table comes from immunoSEQ multiplex PCR, and its TCRdb copy is limited to in-frame clones, with some not included. The sample lists 68,000 or so clones, approximately 90% occurring once. The rearrangement links TRBV18 to TRBJ1-3, with D perhaps TRBD1 (5 bases). The material was peripheral blood, obtained from a patient treated with photon-based radiotherapy. This clonotype was obtained from a woman aged 70 to 79 with pancreatic cancer. The DNA of the CDR3 is TGTGCCAGCTCACCCACTTTTACAGGAGCAGGAAACACCATATATTTT. Amino acids: CASSPTFTGAGNTIYF.